A selection of T cell receptor beta chains follows, all from one sample in a study of spatial heterogeneity in lung cancer. TCRdb used MiXCR to reprocess the 5' RACE reads, holding one entry per CDR3 protein. The sample shows 20,000 to 25,000 distinct CDR3 sequences, 5.5% to 7% of them seen only once. The material sequenced was PBMCs, taken at surgery. The receptors were gathered from a male donor with early-stage non-small cell lung cancer. CDR3s include the opening cysteine and the closing phenylalanine or tryptophan. The D gene is left open where the match is weak. Rows may omit the clone size; those that give it use once, few, many or a size class.

D,V,size,J,DNA,CDR3
TRBD2,TRBV7-2,many,TRBJ2-5,TGTGCCAGCAGCCCAAGTAGCGGGGCCTACTGGGAGACCCAGTACTTC,CASSPSSGAYWETQYF
TRBD2,TRBV5-1,many,TRBJ2-2,TGCGCCAGCAGGCGTGAGGCGGGAGGAGTCCATCCAGCTACCGGGGAGCTGTTTTTT,CASRREAGGVHPATGELFF
.,TRBV5-1,many,TRBJ2-1,TGCGCCAGCAGCCCCCGGGACGGCTCCTACAATGAGCAGTTCTTC,CASSPRDGSYNEQFF
TRBD1,TRBV10-3,few,TRBJ2-7,TGTGCCATCAGTCCAGAACCGGGACAGGGTTCTTACGAGCAGTACTTC,CAISPEPGQGSYEQYF
TRBD2,TRBV27,few,TRBJ2-7,TGTGCCAGCAGTTTTAGCGGGAGTACCTACGAGCAGTACTTC,CASSFSGSTYEQYF
.,TRBV5-6,many,TRBJ1-1,TGTGCCAGCAGCTTGGCCGTGGGAGTGAACACTGAAGCTTTCTTT,CASSLAVGVNTEAFF
.,TRBV5-6,many,TRBJ1-4,TGTGCCAGCAGCTTTTTTCGCCCACTAGATGAAAAACTGTTTTTT,CASSFFRPLDEKLFF
.,TRBV30,many,TRBJ1-4,TGTGCCTGGAGTCCCGGCGTTGCAACTAATGAAAAACTGTTTTTT,CAWSPGVATNEKLFF
TRBD2,TRBV7-3,many,TRBJ2-5,TGTGCCAGCAGGTTAGCGGGGCTATCTCAAGAGACCCAGTACTTC,CASRLAGLSQETQYF
.,TRBV19,many,TRBJ1-5,TGTGCCAGTAGTACAGTACAGGGTCAGCCCCAGCATTTT,CASSTVQGQPQHF
.,TRBV18,many,TRBJ2-2,TGTGCCAGCTCACCAGGACAGCTAAACACCGGGGAGCTGTTTTTT,CASSPGQLNTGELFF
TRBD2,TRBV4-2,many,TRBJ2-3,TGTGCCAGCAGCCAAGCCGGGACTAGCGTCACAGATACGCAGTATTTT,CASSQAGTSVTDTQYF
.,TRBV10-3,many,TRBJ2-5,TGTGCCATCAGTGTAGTGTTAGGAGAGACCCAGTACTTC,CAISVVLGETQYF
.,TRBV5-4,many,TRBJ1-1,TGTGCCAGCAGCCCCCAAGGGCAGGGGAGAATGTTTTCTTTCTTT,CASSPQGQGRMFSFF
.,TRBV2,.,TRBJ1-5,TGTGTCAGCAGTGAGATACAGGGTGGGGGCAATCAGCCCCAGCATTTT,CVSSEIQGGGNQPQHF
.,TRBV5-1,few,TRBJ2-1,TGCGCCAGCAGCTTAACCGAGGGGCGATACAATGAGCAGTTCTTC,CASSLTEGRYNEQFF
TRBD1,TRBV20-1,many,TRBJ1-2,TGCAGAGTAGGGGGCGATGGCTACACCTTC,CRVGGDGYTF
.,TRBV27,few,TRBJ1-5,TGTGCCAGCAGTTTTGGTATCAGGGGACAGCCCCAGCATTTT,CASSFGIRGQPQHF
TRBD1,TRBV5-1,many,TRBJ1-2,TGCGCCAGCAGCTTTGGTACCAGGGGGCCTGACTATGGCTACACCTTC,CASSFGTRGPDYGYTF
.,TRBV28,many,TRBJ1-5,TGTGCCAGCAGTTTGCTGGGGCAGCCCCAGCATTTT,CASSLLGQPQHF
.,TRBV2,few,TRBJ2-3,TGTGCCAGCCTCCGAGACAGGGACTCAGATACGCAGTATTTT,CASLRDRDSDTQYF
TRBD2,TRBV7-2,.,TRBJ2-5,TGTGCCAGCAGCTTACGGACTAGCGGGGGACCAGGGACCCAGTACTTC,CASSLRTSGGPGTQYF
.,TRBV4-2,.,TRBJ1-1,TGTGCCAGCAGCGCCAATCCGAACACTGAAGCTTTCTTT,CASSANPNTEAFF
.,TRBV20-1,many,TRBJ2-3,TGCAGTGCTAGTGGAGGGGTTTGGAGCCCAGATACGCAGTATTTT,CSASGGVWSPDTQYF
TRBD1,TRBV29-1,.,TRBJ2-3,TGCAGCGCCTGGGACAGGGTCACAGATACGCAGTATTTT,CSAWDRVTDTQYF
.,TRBV20-1,many,TRBJ1-5,TGCAGTGCTCAAAATAGGGGACAGCCCCAGCATTTT,CSAQNRGQPQHF
.,TRBV2,many,TRBJ2-1,TGTGCCAGCAGAAGATCCGGTAGCTCCTACAATGAGCAGTTCTTC,CASRRSGSSYNEQFF
.,TRBV6-2/TRBV6-3,many,TRBJ1-1,TGTGCCAGCATTATCTCGAAGGCCGGTGAAGCTTTCTTT,CASIISKAGEAFF
TRBD2,TRBV12-3/TRBV12-4,.,TRBJ2-3,TGTGCCAGCACCCGAGCGGGAGGCACAGATACGCAGTATTTT,CASTRAGGTDTQYF
.,TRBV28,many,TRBJ1-2,TGTGCCAGCAGTTTATTAGACGCCACTTATGGCTACACCTTC,CASSLLDATYGYTF
.,TRBV5-6,.,TRBJ2-6,TGTGCCAGCAGCTTGTTGGGACGGCACCTCTCTGGGGCCAACGTCCTGACTTTC,CASSLLGRHLSGANVLTF
.,TRBV12-3/TRBV12-4,few,TRBJ1-2,TGTGCCAGCAGTTTAAGGGGCCCTTATGATGGCTACACCTTC,CASSLRGPYDGYTF
TRBD1,TRBV18,many,TRBJ2-7,TGTGCCAGCTCACCAAGCGTCCTATTTAACAGGGGCGAGCAGTACTTC,CASSPSVLFNRGEQYF
.,TRBV6-6,few,TRBJ2-7,TGTGCCAGCAGTTACCCAGGGAGCTCCTACGAGCAGTACTTC,CASSYPGSSYEQYF
.,TRBV7-8,.,TRBJ1-3,TGTGCCAGCAGCTTCGGGACGGGAAACACCATATATTTT,CASSFGTGNTIYF
TRBD2,TRBV27,many,TRBJ2-1,TGTGCCAGCAGCCCGAACCCGGGACTAGCGGATAATGAGCAGTTCTTC,CASSPNPGLADNEQFF
.,TRBV7-9,many,TRBJ2-2,TGTGCCAGCAGCACTGCCGGCCTTTACTCAAACACCGGGGAGCTGTTTTTT,CASSTAGLYSNTGELFF
.,TRBV12-3/TRBV12-4,many,TRBJ2-5,TGTGCCAGCAGTTTAGCCCACCCACTAGGTGGCGAGACCCAGTACTTC,CASSLAHPLGGETQYF
TRBD2,TRBV12-3/TRBV12-4,many,TRBJ2-2,TGTGCCAGCAGTCCGCGGACTAGCGGCGCGAACACCGGGGAGCTGTTTTTT,CASSPRTSGANTGELFF
.,TRBV7-2,few,TRBJ1-3,TGTGCCAGCAGCTTCGTGGGAGGGGGGAGCTCTGGAAACACCATATATTTT,CASSFVGGGSSGNTIYF
.,TRBV20-1,.,TRBJ2-1,TGCAGTGCTAGAGATCCCCGACGGACTAACAATGAGCAGTTCTTC,CSARDPRRTNNEQFF
.,TRBV30,many,TRBJ1-3,TGTGCCTGGAGCATCGCCTTAAGGGGAGGTGGAAACACCATATATTTT,CAWSIALRGGGNTIYF
.,TRBV27,many,TRBJ1-5,TGTGCCAGCAGTCGAAGGGAAAGTCAGCCCCAGCATTTT,CASSRRESQPQHF
.,TRBV5-1,medium-sized,TRBJ1-6,TGCGCCAGCAGCTTGGAAGGGAATTCACCCCTCCACTTT,CASSLEGNSPLHF
.,TRBV19,few,TRBJ2-3,TGTGCCAGTAGTAAACAACATAGCGGAGTTAGCACAGATACGCAGTATTTT,CASSKQHSGVSTDTQYF
TRBD1,TRBV28,many,TRBJ2-3,TGTGCCAGCATCCCGGGACAGGGACGGGAGTATTTT,CASIPGQGREYF
.,TRBV27,medium-sized,TRBJ1-6,TGTGCCAGCACCTCCCTGGCAGGACTTAATTCACCCCTCCACTTT,CASTSLAGLNSPLHF
.,TRBV2,many,TRBJ2-3,TGTGCCAGCCGTCGACAGGTTACCACAGATACGCAGTATTTT,CASRRQVTTDTQYF
TRBD2,TRBV10-3,many,TRBJ2-5,TGTGCCATCAGCTCGGGGGGTGGGGAGACCCAGTACTTC,CAISSGGGETQYF
TRBD2,TRBV20-1,many,TRBJ2-7,TGCAGTGCTAGAGATCCGAGCGGGAGGGCCTCCGAGCAGTACTTC,CSARDPSGRASEQYF
TRBD1,TRBV3-1,many,TRBJ2-1,TGTGCCAGCAGCCAGGGGACAGGGACCAATGAGCAGTTCTTC,CASSQGTGTNEQFF